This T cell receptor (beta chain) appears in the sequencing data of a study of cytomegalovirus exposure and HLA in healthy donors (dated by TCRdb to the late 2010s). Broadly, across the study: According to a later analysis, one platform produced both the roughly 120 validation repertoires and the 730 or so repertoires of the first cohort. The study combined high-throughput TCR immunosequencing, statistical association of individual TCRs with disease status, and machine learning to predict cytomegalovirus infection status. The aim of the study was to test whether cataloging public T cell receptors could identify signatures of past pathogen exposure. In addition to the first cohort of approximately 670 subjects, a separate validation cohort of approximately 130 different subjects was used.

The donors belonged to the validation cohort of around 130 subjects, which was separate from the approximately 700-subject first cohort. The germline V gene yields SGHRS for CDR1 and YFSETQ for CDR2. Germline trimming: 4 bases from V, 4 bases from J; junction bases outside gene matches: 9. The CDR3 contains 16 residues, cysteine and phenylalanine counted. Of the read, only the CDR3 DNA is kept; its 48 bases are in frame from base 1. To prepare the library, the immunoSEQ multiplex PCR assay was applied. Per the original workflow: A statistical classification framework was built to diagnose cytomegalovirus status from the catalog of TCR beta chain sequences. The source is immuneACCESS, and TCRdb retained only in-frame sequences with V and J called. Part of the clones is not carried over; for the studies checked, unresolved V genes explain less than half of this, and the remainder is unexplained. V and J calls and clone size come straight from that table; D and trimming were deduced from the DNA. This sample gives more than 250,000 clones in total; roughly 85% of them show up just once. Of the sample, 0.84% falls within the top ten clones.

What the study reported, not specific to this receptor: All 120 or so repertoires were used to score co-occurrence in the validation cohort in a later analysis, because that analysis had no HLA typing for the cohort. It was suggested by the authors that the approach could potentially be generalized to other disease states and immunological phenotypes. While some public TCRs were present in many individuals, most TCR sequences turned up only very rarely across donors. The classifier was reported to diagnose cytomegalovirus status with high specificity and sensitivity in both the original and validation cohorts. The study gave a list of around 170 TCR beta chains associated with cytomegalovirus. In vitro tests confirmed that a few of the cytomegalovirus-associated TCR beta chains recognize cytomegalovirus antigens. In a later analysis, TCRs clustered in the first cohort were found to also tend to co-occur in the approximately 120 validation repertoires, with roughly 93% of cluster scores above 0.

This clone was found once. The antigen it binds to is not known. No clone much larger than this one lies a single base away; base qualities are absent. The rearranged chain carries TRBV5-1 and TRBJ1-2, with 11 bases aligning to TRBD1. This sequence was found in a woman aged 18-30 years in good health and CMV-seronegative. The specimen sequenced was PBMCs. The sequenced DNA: TGCGCCAGCAGCCAAGGACAGGGGGCGACTTCCTATGGCTACACCTTC. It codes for CASSQGQGATSYGYTF.